Sequencing of this TCR beta chain was carried out in a study of blood T cell repertoires in COVID-19. CDR1 and CDR2 (germline): MNHEY, SVGAGI. With V trimmed by 4 bases and J by 6 bases, 8 bases remained unmatched. CDR3 length: 14 amino acids. Generated by immunoSEQ multiplex PCR, the TCRdb table keeps only in-frame clones and is missing some. The table lists over 250,000 clones, approximately 89% of them singletons. The V gene is TRBV6-5, the J gene TRBJ1-2, with 7 bases lining up with TRBD1. Input material: PBMCs or T cells enriched from blood (not recorded which). This TCR was recovered from a woman aged 25 to 39 who had recovered from COVID-19. The DNA of the CDR3 is TGTGCCAGCAGTTCCCAGGGGGGCTACGATGGCTACACCTTC. It specifies CASSSQGGYDGYTF.